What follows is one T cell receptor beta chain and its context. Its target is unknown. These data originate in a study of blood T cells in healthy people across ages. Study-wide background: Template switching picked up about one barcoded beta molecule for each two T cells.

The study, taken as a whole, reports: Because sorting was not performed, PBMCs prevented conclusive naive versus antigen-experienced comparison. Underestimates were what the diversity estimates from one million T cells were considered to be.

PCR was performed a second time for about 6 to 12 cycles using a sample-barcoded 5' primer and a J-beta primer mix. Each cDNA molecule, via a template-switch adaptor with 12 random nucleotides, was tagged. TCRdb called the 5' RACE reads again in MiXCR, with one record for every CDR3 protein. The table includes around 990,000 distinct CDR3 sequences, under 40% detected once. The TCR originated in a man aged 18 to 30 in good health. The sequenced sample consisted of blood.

CDR3 nucleotides: TGCAGCGTTGTCCTAGAATACGAGCAGTACTTC. Translation: CSVVLEYEQYF. V gene TRBV29-1 combines with J gene TRBJ2-7; unclear D gene. Looked up from germline, CDR1 is SQVTM and CDR2 is ANQGSEA. V lost 4 bases and J 4 bases, leaving 8 bases between the germline ends. The CDR3 loop spans 11 amino acids.